This T cell receptor beta chain was identified in a study of control samples from healthy donors and cancer patients. Method: immunoSEQ multiplex PCR; TCRdb's copy keeps in-frame clones and lacks some. The sample consists of about 170,000 clones, around 92% of them appearing once. This CDR3 has 14 amino acids. From germline, CDR1 is MNHNY and CDR2 SVGAGI (reference sequence). V shed 5 bases, J shed 4 bases, and the junction held 3 bases outside the gene matches. The sequenced material came from blood. The clonotype was recovered from a woman between 25 and 40 years old in good health. The rearrangement uses TRBV6-6 and TRBJ1-1; 11 bases match TRBD1. The CDR3, as DNA: TGTGCCAGCAGTGGACAGGGGGCGACCACTGAAGCTTTCTTT. Protein sequence: CASSGQGATTEAFF.